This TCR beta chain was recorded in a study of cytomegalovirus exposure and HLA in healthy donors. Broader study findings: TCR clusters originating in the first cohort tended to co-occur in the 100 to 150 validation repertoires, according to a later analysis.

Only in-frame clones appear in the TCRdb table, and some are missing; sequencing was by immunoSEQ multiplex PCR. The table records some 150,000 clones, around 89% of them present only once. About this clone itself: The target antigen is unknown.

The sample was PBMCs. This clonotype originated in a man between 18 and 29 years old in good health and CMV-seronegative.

DNA of the CDR3: TGTGCCAGCAGTGAAGCCGGGGTGAGGACTGAAGCTTTCTTT. Translated: CASSEAGVRTEAFF. The V call is TRBV2, the J call TRBJ1-1; D is unresolved. The V gene's germline CDR1 is SNHLY and CDR2 FYNNEI. Between the trimmed V and J ends, which lost 0 bases and 5 bases, there was a span of 10 bases. The CDR3 is made up of 14 amino acids.